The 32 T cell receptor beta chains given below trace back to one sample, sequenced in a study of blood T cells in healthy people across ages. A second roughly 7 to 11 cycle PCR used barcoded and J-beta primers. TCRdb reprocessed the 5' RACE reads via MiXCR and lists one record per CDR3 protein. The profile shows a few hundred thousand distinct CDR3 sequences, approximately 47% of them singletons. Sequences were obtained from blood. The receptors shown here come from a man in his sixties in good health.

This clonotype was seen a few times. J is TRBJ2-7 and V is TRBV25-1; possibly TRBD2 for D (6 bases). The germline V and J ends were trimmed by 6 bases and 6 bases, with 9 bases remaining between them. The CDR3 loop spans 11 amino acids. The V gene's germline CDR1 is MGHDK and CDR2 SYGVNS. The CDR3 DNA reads TGTGCCAGCAGGCTCGGGGGCGAGCAGTACTTC. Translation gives CASRLGGEQYF.

As DNA, the CDR3 is TGCGCCAGCAGCCAAGACCGGACAGATATCTACGAGCAGTACTTC. As protein: CASSQDRTDIYEQYF. The chain couples TRBV4-1 to TRBJ2-7; a weak D match, TRBD1 (6 bases). The CDR3 consists of 15 residues. The germline gives CDR1 MGHRA, CDR2 YSYEKL. The ends were cut back, 0 bases at V and 3 bases at J, with 12 bases in the middle.

The CDR3 coding sequence is TGCGCCAGCAGCTTGGCCGGGACTAGCCTTCCAATTGAGCAGTTCTTC. This sequence encodes CASSLAGTSLPIEQFF. J is TRBJ2-1 and V is TRBV5-1; 9 bases are a match to TRBD2. Germline values: CDR1 SGHRS, CDR2 YFSETQ. Unmatched junction bases numbered 10, after V lost 0 bases and J lost 9 bases. The CDR3 runs 16 residues.

The CDR3, as DNA: TGTGCCACCTCGGGGTCGGGCGGGAGCTACCAAGAGACCCAGTACTTC. It codes for CATSGSGGSYQETQYF. This chain uses TRBV28 with TRBJ2-5; 7 nucleotides align to TRBD2. This CDR3 has 16 residues. Germline values: CDR1 MDHEN, CDR2 SYDVKM. Losses at the gene ends were 10 bases for V and 0 bases for J; bases not matched to a gene: 14.

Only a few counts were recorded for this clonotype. CDR3 bases: TGTGCCAGCAGTTCGGGACAGGGACAGTTCTTC. It specifies CASSSGQGQFF. The V and J genes are TRBV12-3 or TRBV12-4 and TRBJ2-1; 9 nucleotides line up with TRBD1. Trimming at V came to 4 bases and at J to 13 bases, leaving 2 bases not matched to a gene. The CDR3 loop spans 11 amino acids.

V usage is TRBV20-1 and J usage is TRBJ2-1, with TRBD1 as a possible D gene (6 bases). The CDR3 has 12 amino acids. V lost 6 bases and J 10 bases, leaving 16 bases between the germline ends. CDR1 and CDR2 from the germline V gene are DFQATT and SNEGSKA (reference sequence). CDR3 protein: CSATVDSREQFF. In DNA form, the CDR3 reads TGCAGTGCGACCGTGGACAGTCGGGAGCAGTTCTTC.

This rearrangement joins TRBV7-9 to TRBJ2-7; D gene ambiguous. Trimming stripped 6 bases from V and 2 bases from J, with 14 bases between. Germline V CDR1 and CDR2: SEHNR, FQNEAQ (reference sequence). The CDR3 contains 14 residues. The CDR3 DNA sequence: TGTGCCAGCAGTTGGCCCCAGACACCCTACGAGCAGTACTTC. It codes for CASSWPQTPYEQYF. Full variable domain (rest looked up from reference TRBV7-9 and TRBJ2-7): DTGVSQNPRHKITKRGQNVTFRCDPISEHNRLYWYRQTLGQGPEFLTYFQNEAQLEKSRLLSDRFSAERPKGSFSTLEIQRTEQGDSAMYLCASSWPQTPYEQYFGPGTRLTVT.

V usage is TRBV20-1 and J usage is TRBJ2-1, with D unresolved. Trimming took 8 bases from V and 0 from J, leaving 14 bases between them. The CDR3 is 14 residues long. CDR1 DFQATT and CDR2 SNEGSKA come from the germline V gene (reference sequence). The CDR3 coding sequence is TGCAGTTTCTCTGACCAGAGCTCCTACAATGAGCAGTTCTTC. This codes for CSFSDQSSYNEQFF.

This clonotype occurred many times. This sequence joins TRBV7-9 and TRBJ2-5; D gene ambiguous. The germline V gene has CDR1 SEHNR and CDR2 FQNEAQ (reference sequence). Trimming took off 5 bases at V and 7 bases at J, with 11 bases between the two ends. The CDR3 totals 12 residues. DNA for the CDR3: TGTGCCAGCAGCCCTCCTACAAGGACCCAGTACTTC. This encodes CASSPPTRTQYF.

The CDR3 nucleotides read TGTGCCAGCAGTGGGGATGGGAATACGCAGTATTTT. Amino acids: CASSGDGNTQYF. The chain recombines TRBV2 with TRBJ2-3; D remains unclear. Trimming stripped 4 bases from V and 7 bases from J, with 9 bases between. Germline V gives CDR1 SNHLY, CDR2 FYNNEI. This CDR3 contains 12 residues.

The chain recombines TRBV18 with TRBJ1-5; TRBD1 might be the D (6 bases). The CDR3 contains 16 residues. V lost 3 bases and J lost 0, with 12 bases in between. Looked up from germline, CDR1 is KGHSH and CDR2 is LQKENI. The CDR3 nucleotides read TGTGCCAGCTCACCCGCGACAGGACTTAGCAATCAGCCCCAGCATTTT. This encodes CASSPATGLSNQPQHF.

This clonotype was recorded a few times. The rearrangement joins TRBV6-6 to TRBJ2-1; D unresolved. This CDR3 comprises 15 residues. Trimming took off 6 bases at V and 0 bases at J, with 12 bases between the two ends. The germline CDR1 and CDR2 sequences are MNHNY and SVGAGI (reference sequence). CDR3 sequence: CASSSRAFSYNEQFF. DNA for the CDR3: TGTGCCAGCAGCTCTAGGGCGTTCTCCTACAATGAGCAGTTCTTC.

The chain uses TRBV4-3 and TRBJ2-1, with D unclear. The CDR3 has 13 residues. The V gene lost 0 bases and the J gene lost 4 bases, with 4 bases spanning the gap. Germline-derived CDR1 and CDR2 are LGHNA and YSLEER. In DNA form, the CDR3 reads TGCGCCAGCAGCCAAGATGTGTACAATGAGCAGTTCTTC. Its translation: CASSQDVYNEQFF.

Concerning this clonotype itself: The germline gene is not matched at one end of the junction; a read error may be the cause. The CDR3 coding sequence is TGTGCCAACAGTTACATCAATGAGCAGTTCTTC. Translating gives CANSYINEQFF. The rearrangement joins TRBV6-2 or TRBV6-3 to TRBJ2-1; D not resolved. The CDR3 sequence is 11 residues long. Germline CDR1 and CDR2: MNHEY and SVGEGT.

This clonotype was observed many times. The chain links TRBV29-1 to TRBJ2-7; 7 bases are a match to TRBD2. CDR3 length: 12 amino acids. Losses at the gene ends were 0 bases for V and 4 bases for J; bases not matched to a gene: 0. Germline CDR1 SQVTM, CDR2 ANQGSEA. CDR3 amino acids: CSVEEAGYEQYF. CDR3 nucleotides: TGCAGCGTTGAAGAAGCGGGGTACGAGCAGTACTTC.

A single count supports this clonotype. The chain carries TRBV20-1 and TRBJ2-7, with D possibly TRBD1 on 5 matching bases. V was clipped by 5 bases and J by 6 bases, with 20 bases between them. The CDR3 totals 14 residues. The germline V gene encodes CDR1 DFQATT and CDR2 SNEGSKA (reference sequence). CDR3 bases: TGCAGTGCTCCCATAACCAGGGTACTCTGCGAGCAGTACTTC. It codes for CSAPITRVLCEQYF.

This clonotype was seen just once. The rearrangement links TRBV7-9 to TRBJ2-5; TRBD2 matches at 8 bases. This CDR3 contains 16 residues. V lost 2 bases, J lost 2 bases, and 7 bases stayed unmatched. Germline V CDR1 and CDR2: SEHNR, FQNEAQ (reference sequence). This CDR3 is CASSLSLLAAQETQYF. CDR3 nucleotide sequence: TGTGCCAGCAGCTTATCCCTACTAGCGGCTCAAGAGACCCAGTACTTC.

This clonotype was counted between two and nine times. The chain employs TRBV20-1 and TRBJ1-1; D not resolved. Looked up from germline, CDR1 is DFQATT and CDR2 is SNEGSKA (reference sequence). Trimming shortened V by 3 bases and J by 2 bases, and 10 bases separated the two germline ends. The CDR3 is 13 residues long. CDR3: CSASRGLNTEAFF. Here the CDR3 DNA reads TGCAGTGCTAGTCGTGGGCTTAACACTGAAGCTTTCTTT.

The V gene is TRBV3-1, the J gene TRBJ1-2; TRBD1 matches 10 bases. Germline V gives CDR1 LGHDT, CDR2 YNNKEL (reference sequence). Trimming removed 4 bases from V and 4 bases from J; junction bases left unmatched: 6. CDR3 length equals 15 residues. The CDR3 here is CASSPLTGGVYGYTF. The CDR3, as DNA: TGTGCCAGCAGCCCCTTGACAGGGGGCGTCTATGGCTACACCTTC.

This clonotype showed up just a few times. CDR3 sequence: CSVMDYEQYF. The CDR3 nucleotides are TGCAGCGTGATGGACTACGAGCAGTACTTC. The V gene is TRBV29-1, the J gene TRBJ2-7; D is undetermined. V was trimmed by 6 bases and J by 3 bases, leaving 6 bases between them. CDR3 length: 10 residues. Germline V lookup: CDR1 SQVTM, CDR2 ANQGSEA.

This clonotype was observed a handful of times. CDR3 residues: CASSPGWGGNTEAFF. The CDR3 DNA reads as TGTGCCAGCAGCCCAGGATGGGGGGGGAACACTGAAGCTTTCTTT. The rearrangement joins TRBV3-1 to TRBJ1-1; D is perhaps TRBD1 (5 bases). CDR1 is LGHDT, CDR2 YNNKEL, per germline (reference sequence). Trimming shortened V by 4 bases and J by 1 base, and 13 bases separated the two germline ends. The CDR3 runs 15 residues.

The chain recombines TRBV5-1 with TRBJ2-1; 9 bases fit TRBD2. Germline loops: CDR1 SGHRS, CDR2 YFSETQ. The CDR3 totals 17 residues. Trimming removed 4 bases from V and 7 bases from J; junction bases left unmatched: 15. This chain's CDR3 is CASSPPTAGGPRNEQFF. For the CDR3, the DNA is TGCGCCAGCAGCCCCCCTACGGCGGGAGGGCCAAGGAATGAGCAGTTCTTC.

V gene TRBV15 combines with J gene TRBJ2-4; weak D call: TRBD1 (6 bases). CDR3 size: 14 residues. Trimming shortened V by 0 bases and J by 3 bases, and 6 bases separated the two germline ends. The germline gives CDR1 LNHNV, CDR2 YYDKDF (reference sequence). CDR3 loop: CATSRDRGKNIQYF. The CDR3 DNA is TGTGCCACCAGCAGAGACAGGGGCAAAAACATTCAGTACTTC. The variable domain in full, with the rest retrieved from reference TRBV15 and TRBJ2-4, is DAMVIQNPRYQVTQFGKPVTLSCSQTLNHNVMYWYQQKSSQAPKLLFHYYDKDFNNEADTPDNFQSRRPNTSFCFLDIRSPGLGDTAMYLCATSRDRGKNIQYFGAGTRLSVL.

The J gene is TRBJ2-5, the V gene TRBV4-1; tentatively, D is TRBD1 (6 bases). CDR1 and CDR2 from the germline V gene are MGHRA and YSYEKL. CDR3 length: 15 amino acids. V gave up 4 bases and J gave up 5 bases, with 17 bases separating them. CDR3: CASSPGAQGDETQYF. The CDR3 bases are TGCGCCAGCAGCCCAGGGGCACAGGGCGATGAGACCCAGTACTTC.

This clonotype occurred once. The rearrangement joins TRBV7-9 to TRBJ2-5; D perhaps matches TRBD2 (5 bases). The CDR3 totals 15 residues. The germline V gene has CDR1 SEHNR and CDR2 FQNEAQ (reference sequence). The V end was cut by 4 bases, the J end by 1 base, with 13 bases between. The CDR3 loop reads CASSSGRDRQETQYF. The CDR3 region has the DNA TGTGCCAGCAGCTCAGGACGGGATCGCCAAGAGACCCAGTACTTC.

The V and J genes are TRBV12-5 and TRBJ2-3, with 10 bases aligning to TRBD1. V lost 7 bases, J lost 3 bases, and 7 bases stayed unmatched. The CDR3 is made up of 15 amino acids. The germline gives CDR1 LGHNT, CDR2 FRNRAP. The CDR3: CASAPGTGVTDTQYF. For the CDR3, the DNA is TGTGCTAGTGCCCCCGGGACAGGGGTAACAGATACGCAGTATTTT.

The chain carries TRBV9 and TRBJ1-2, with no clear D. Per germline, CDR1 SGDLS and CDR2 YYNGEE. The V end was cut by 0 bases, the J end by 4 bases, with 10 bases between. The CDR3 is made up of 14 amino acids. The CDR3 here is CASSVDGNSYGYTF. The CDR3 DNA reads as TGTGCCAGCAGCGTAGATGGCAACTCCTATGGCTACACCTTC.

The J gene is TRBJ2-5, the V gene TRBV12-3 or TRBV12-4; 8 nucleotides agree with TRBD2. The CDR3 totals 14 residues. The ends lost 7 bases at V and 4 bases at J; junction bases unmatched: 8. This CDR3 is CASTLLSGGETQYF. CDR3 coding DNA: TGTGCCAGCACCCTTTTAAGCGGGGGAGAGACCCAGTACTTC.

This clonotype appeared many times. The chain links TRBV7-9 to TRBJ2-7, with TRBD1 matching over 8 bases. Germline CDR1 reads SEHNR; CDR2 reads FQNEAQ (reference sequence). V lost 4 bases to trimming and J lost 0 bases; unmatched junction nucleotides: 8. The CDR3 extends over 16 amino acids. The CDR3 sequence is CASSSRGTGSSYEQYF. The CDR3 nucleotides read TGTGCCAGCAGCTCCCGAGGGACAGGAAGCTCCTACGAGCAGTACTTC.

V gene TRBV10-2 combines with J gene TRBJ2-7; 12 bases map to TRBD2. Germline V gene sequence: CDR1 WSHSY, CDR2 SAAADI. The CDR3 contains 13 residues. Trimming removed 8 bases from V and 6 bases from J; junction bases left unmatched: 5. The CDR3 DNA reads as TGCGCCAGCCTACTAGCGGGGGGAGTCGAGCAGTACTTC. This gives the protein CASLLAGGVEQYF.

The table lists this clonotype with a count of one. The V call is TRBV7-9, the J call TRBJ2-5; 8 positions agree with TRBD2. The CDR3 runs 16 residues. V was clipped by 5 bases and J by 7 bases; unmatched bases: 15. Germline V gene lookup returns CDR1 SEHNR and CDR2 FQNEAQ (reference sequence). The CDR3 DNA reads TGTGCCAGCAGCCCCTCCGGGGGGGGCCGAAAGCTGACCCAGTACTTC. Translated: CASSPSGGGRKLTQYF.

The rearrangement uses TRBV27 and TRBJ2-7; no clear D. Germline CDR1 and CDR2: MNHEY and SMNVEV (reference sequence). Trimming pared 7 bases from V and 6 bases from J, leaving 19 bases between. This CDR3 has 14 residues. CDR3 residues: CASTGKGVWSEQYF. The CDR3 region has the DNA TGTGCCAGCACCGGTAAGGGTGTTTGGTCCGAGCAGTACTTC.